These 6 T cell receptor beta chains came from one sample sequenced in a study of blood T cell repertoires in COVID-19 (dated by TCRdb to the early 2020s). The library was built by means of the immunoSEQ multiplex PCR assay. In its TCRdb copy, this immuneACCESS table keeps in-frame sequences only and misses some clones. Where compared with another copy, unresolved V genes explain less than half of these, and the others have no known cause. In this sample the table shows some 170,000 clones, around 83% of which occur a single time. The leading ten clones occupy roughly 15% of the sample. Sequencing was carried out using PBMCs or T cells enriched from blood (not recorded which). These receptors all stem from a man aged 45 to 65 who had recovered from COVID-19.

The chain links TRBV5-1 to TRBJ2-3; 14 positions match TRBD2. Germline loops: CDR1 SGHRS, CDR2 YFSETQ. V shed 3 bases and J 0 bases; nucleotides not matched to a gene: 9. The CDR3 length is 19 residues. The CDR3 is CASSWTSGGPAPSTDTQYF. The CDR3 DNA is TGCGCCAGCAGCTGGACTAGCGGGGGGCCCGCCCCTAGCACAGATACGCAGTATTTT.

V usage is TRBV19 and J usage is TRBJ1-2; 8 bases agree with TRBD1. V lost 7 bases, J lost 5 bases, and 6 bases stayed unmatched. This CDR3 spans 13 amino acids. CDR1 is LNHDA, CDR2 SQIVND, per germline (reference sequence). CDR3 amino acids: CASKFDRGYGYTF. DNA of the CDR3: TGTGCCAGTAAATTCGACAGGGGATATGGCTACACCTTC.

This sequence joins TRBV5-6 and TRBJ1-1; D unclear. V was clipped by 4 bases and J by 2 bases, with 24 bases between them. Germline loops: CDR1 SGHDT, CDR2 YYEEEE. The CDR3 sequence is 18 residues long. CDR3 in DNA: TGTGCCAGCAGCCCCTCTTGGTATTCAGAACGGAGCAACACTGAAGCTTTCTTT. Protein: CASSPSWYSERSNTEAFF.

The chain is built from TRBV14 and TRBJ2-7; possibly TRBD1 for D (6 bases). Trimming removed 1 base at V and 3 bases at J, with 13 bases between. Germline V gene data show CDR1 as SGHDN and CDR2 as FVKESK. The CDR3 totals 15 residues. The CDR3 loop reads CASSQAGTPIYEQYF. CDR3 nucleotide sequence: TGTGCCAGCAGCCAAGCCGGGACACCGATCTACGAGCAGTACTTC.

The chain is built from TRBV3-1 (or the pseudogene TRBV3-2) and TRBJ2-5; 8 nucleotides align to TRBD2. This CDR3 contains 15 residues. V dropped 2 bases and J dropped 0; count of bases not matched to a gene: 2. Germline V gene sequence: CDR1 LGHDT, CDR2 YNNKEL (reference sequence). The CDR3 DNA is TGTGCCAGCAGCCAACAGCGGGGGAACCAAGAGACCCAGTACTTC. The encoded protein is CASSQQRGNQETQYF.

The V and J genes are TRBV12-3 or TRBV12-4 and TRBJ1-2; tentatively, D is TRBD1 (5 bases). V was trimmed by 5 bases and J by 4 bases, leaving 11 bases between them. CDR3 length: 13 residues. CDR3 sequence reads: CASSQTVSYGYTF. The CDR3 region has the DNA TGTGCCAGCAGTCAGACAGTTAGCTATGGCTACACCTTC.